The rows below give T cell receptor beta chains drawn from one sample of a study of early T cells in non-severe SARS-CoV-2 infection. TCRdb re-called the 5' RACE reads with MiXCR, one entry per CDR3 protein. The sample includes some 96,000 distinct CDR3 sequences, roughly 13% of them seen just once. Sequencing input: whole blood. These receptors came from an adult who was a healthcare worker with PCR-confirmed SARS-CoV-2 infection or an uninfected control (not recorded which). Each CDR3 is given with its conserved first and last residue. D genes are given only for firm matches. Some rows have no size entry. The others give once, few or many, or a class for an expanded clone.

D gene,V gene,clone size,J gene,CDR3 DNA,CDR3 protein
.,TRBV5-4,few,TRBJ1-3,TGTGCCAGCAGCTTGCGGACGGGCGTAGGTGGGTCTGAAAACACCATATATTTT,CASSLRTGVGGSENTIYF
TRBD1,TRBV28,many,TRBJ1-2,TGTGCCAGCAGCGACCGGGACAGGGCCAACTATGGCCACACCTTC,CASSDRDRANYGHTF
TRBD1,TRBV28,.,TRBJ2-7,TGTGCCAGCAGTTTTCTGGCAGGGGGCTACGAGCAGTACTTC,CASSFLAGGYEQYF
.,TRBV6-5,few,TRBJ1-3,TGTGCCAGCATACCCTCCGTGGGAGAATCCGGAAACACCATATATTTT,CASIPSVGESGNTIYF
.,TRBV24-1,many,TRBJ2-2,TGTGCCACCAGCGGCCTAGCGAGAACCGGGGAGCTGTTTTTT,CATSGLARTGELFF
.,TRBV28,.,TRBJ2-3,TGTGCCAGCCCTCCGACAGGGAGGTTCACAGATACGCAGTATTTT,CASPPTGRFTDTQYF
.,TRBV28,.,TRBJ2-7,TGTGCCAGCAGTCCATCCGGGAGCCCTCGCTACGAGCAGTACTTC,CASSPSGSPRYEQYF
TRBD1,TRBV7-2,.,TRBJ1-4,TGTGCCAGCAGCTTAGTGAGACCCGGGACAGGGGGAATGGAAAAACTGTTTTTT,CASSLVRPGTGGMEKLFF
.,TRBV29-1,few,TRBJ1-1,TGCAGCGTTGAAGATCTGTTGGGAGCTTTCTTT,CSVEDLLGAFF
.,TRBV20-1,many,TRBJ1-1,TGCAGTGCTACTCAGGGCCATTGGAACACTGAAGCTTTCTTT,CSATQGHWNTEAFF
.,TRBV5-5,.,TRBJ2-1,TGTGCCAGCACCAGAAGCCGGAGTGAGCAGTTCTTC,CASTRSRSEQFF
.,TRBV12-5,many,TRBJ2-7,TGTGCTAGTGCCCTGCAGACCGGGGCCTCACAATTCTACGAGCAGTACTTC,CASALQTGASQFYEQYF
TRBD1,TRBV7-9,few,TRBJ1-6,TGTGCCAGCAGCTTAGGAGGGGGCGATTCACCCCTCCACTTT,CASSLGGGDSPLHF
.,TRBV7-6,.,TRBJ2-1,TGTGCCAGCAGCTTTGGACTCCCGCCTTACAATGAGCAGTTCTTC,CASSFGLPPYNEQFF
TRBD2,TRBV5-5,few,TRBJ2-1,TGTGCCAGCACCACAGTAGCGGGGGCCAATGAGCAGTTCTTC,CASTTVAGANEQFF
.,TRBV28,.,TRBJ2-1,TGTGCCAGCAGGTGGCTAGGTGAGCAGTTCTTC,CASRWLGEQFF
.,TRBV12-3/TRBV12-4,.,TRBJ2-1,TGTGCCAGCAGCAAACAGGGCTATGAGCAGTTCTTC,CASSKQGYEQFF
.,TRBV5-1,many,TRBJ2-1,TGCGCCAGCAGCCCAAACAATGAGCAGTTCTTC,CASSPNNEQFF
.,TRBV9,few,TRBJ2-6,TGTGCCAGCAGCGTTCGTGGGGCCAACGTCCTGACTTTC,CASSVRGANVLTF
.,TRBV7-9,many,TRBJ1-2,TGTGCCAGCAGCCCCGTCTGGGGCTACACCTTC,CASSPVWGYTF
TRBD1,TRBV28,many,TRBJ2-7,TGTGCCAGCTCCTATCGGGACAGGATAGAGGTGCAGTACTTC,CASSYRDRIEVQYF
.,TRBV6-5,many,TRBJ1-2,TGTGCCAGCAGACCAGATCCGAGTAACTATGGCTACACCTTC,CASRPDPSNYGYTF
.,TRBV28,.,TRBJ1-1,TGTGCCAGCAGTCCCGGGACCTCCGACGCTTTCTTT,CASSPGTSDAFF
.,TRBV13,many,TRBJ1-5,TGTGCCAGCAGCTTGCGGACATCTCAACGAGCGCCTCAGCCCCAGCATTTT,CASSLRTSQRAPQPQHF
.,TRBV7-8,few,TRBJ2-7,TGTGCCAGCAGCTTAGTCCCGGAAAGCTCCTACGAGCAGTACTTC,CASSLVPESSYEQYF
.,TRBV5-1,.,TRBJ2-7,TGCGCCAGCAGCTTGCGGAGGGGCTTCTCCTACGAGCAGTACTTC,CASSLRRGFSYEQYF
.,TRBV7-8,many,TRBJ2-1,TGTGCCAGCAGCTTAGAGGTTTTTGACACGTACTCCTACAATGAGCAGTTCTTC,CASSLEVFDTYSYNEQFF
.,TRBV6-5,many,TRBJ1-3,TGTGCCAGCAGCCAGACAGGCTCTGGAAACACCATATATTTT,CASSQTGSGNTIYF
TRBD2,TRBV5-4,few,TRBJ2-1,TGTGCCAGCAGCTTGTTTAGCGGGGGAAACTACAATGAGCAGTTCTTC,CASSLFSGGNYNEQFF
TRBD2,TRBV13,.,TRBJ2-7,TGTGCCAGCAGTCAAAACCCTAGCGGGGGGGACGAGCAGTACTTC,CASSQNPSGGDEQYF
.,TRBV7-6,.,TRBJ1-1,TGTGCCAGCAGCTCCGAACCCCGGAACACTGAAGCTTTCTTT,CASSSEPRNTEAFF
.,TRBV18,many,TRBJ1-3,TGTGCCAGCTCACCTGGGGGCTCTGGAAACACCATATATTTT,CASSPGGSGNTIYF
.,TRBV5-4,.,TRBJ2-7,TGTGCCAGCAGCTTGACTTTGGACAGAAACGAGCAGTACTTC,CASSLTLDRNEQYF
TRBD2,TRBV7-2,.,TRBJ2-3,TGTGCCAGCAGCCCGTCTAGCGGGGGTTCGAGAAGAAGCACAGATACGCAGTATTTT,CASSPSSGGSRRSTDTQYF
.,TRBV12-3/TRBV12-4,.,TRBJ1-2,TGTGCCAGCAGCAAGCCAGGGAATAGGTATGGCTACACCTTC,CASSKPGNRYGYTF
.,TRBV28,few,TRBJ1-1,TGTGCCAGCAGTTTCGGGACGCTTAACACTGAAGCTTTCTTT,CASSFGTLNTEAFF
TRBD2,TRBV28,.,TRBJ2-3,TGTGCCAGCAGCTACCCCAGCGGGGGGGCCGTCGCAGATACGCAGTATTTT,CASSYPSGGAVADTQYF
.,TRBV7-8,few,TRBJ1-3,TGTGCCAGCAGCTCAGGGTCTGGAAACACCATATATTTT,CASSSGSGNTIYF
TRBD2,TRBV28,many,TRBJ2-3,TGTGCCAGCAGTTTGGCGGGGGGGACCGGGGATACGCAGTATTTT,CASSLAGGTGDTQYF
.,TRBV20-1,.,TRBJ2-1,TGCAGTGCTAGTGGCGGGCTTGGTTACAATGAGCAGTTCTTC,CSASGGLGYNEQFF
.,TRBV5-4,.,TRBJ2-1,TGTGCCAGCAGCTTGGTCCGTCCCGGGAGTTACAATGAGCAGTTCTTC,CASSLVRPGSYNEQFF
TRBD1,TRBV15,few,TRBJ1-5,TGTGCCACCAGCAGAGATAAGGGACAGAACCCCCGGAATCGGCCCCAGCATTTT,CATSRDKGQNPRNRPQHF
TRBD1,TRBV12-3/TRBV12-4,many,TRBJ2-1,TGTGCCAGCAGCCCTCCAAGGGGGCTGAGGAATGAGCAGTTCTTC,CASSPPRGLRNEQFF
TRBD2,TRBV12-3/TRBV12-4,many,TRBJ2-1,TGTGCCAGCAGTTCCCCCTGGACTAGCGGGAGGAATGAGCAGTTCTTC,CASSSPWTSGRNEQFF
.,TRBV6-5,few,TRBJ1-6,TGTGCCAGCAGTTACCGCGGGGGACCCCTCCACTTT,CASSYRGGPLHF